This entry concerns a single T cell receptor (beta chain). Its antigen is still unknown. Sequencing was designed to attain a depth spanning 1 in 200,000 to 1 in 1 million T cells. Sequencing used immunoSEQ multiplex PCR; TCRdb keeps in-frame clones, though not all of them. The sample lists about 44,000 clones, roughly two thirds occurring once. V lost 5 bases, J lost 0 bases, and 13 bases lay in between. Germline V gene sequence: CDR1 LNHDA, CDR2 SQIVND (reference sequence). The CDR3 runs 15 residues. This sample is drawn from a study of cytotoxic CD8 clonotypes in ibrutinib-treated CLL. General observations from the study: Starting clonality was above that of age-matched healthy donors and tracked circulating CD8+ T-cell counts.

The sequencing here drew on PBMCs, taken after 12 months of ibrutinib treatment. The chain combines TRBV19 with TRBJ1-2; D is ambiguous. The clonotype originates from a human donor with chronic lymphocytic leukemia. CDR3 loop: CASSSVASTNYGYTF. In DNA form, the CDR3 reads TGTGCCAGTAGTTCGGTGGCATCTACTAACTATGGCTACACCTTC. Filled out from reference TRBV19 and TRBJ1-2, the complete variable domain reads DGGITQSPKYLFRKEGQNVTLSCEQNLNHDAMYWYRQDPGQGLRLIYYSQIVNDFQKGDIAEGYSVSREKKESFPLTVTSAQKNPTAFYLCASSSVASTNYGYTFGSGTRLTVV.